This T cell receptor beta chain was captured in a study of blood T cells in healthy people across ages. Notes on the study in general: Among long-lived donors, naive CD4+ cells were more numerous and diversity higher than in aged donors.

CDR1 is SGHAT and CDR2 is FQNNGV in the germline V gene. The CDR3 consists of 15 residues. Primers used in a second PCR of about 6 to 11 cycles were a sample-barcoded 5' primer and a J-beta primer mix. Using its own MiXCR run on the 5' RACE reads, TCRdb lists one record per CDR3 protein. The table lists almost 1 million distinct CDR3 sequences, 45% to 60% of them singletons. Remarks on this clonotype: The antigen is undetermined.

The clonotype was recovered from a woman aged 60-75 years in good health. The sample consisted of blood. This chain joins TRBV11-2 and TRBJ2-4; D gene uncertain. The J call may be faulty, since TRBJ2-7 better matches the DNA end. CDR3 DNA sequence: TGTGCCAGCAGCTTAGAACGGCTAGGCTCCTACGAGCAGTACTTC. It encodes CASSLERLGSYEQYF.